This T cell receptor beta chain was found in a study of T cells in Graves' hyperthyroidism and ophthalmopathy. Across the whole study: It was at initial diagnosis, before any treatment, that peripheral blood was collected.

Uncontrolled infection, other autoimmune disease, pregnancy or lactation led to exclusion. Together with thyroid ultrasound, orbital computed tomography, serum thyroxine and TRAb, clinical symptoms were used for diagnoses. Extraction of PBMCs used 10 ml of fresh peripheral blood. The V end lost 0 bases, the J end lost 7 bases, and 16 bases lay between the germline ends. CDR1 is KGHSH and CDR2 is LQKENI in the germline V gene. The CDR3 extends over 16 amino acids. Amplified TCR beta CDR3 regions came from RNA transcripts. The study used the HTBI primer set for a first-round RT-PCR of the TCR CDR3. Via MiXCR, TCRdb re-called the multiplex PCR reads, giving one row per CDR3 protein. The repertoire holds some 340,000 distinct CDR3 sequences, with roughly an eighth as singletons.

Material: blood. This receptor was taken from a woman aged 40 to 55 with Graves' ophthalmopathy. This sequence joins TRBV18 and TRBJ2-1; D perhaps matches TRBD2 (6 bases). This CDR3 is CASSPPRSRLGNEQFF. In nucleotides, the CDR3 is TGTGCCAGCTCACCACCCAGGTCGCGACTAGGAAATGAGCAGTTCTTC.